These 32 T cell receptor beta chains came from one sample sequenced in a study of graft-versus-host responses after intestinal transplantation. These TCRs are of unknown antigen specificity. The assay was immunoSEQ multiplex PCR, and TCRdb's table has in-frame clones only and misses some. The data show about 36,000 clones, approximately 95% seen once. The sequencing used unstimulated CD4+ T cells sorted from spleen or lymph node cells, collected before transplant. These receptors came from a human donor who was the organ donor for an intestinal transplant.

The rearrangement uses TRBV5-4 and TRBJ2-1; 7 bases line up with TRBD2. Germline V CDR1 and CDR2: SGHNT, YYREEE (reference sequence). The CDR3 contains 15 residues. V lost 3 bases to trimming and J lost 5 bases; unmatched junction nucleotides: 8. The CDR3, as DNA: TGTGCCAGCAGCTCAATCACCCTAGCGGACAATGAGCAGTTCTTC. It translates to CASSSITLADNEQFF. Filled out from reference TRBV5-4 and TRBJ2-1, the complete variable domain reads ETGVTQSPTHLIKTRGQQVTLRCSSQSGHNTVSWYQQALGQGPQFIFQYYREEENGRGNFPPRFSGLQFPNYSSELNVNALELDDSALYLCASSSITLADNEQFFGPGTRLTVL.

The chain links TRBV5-1 to TRBJ2-1; D is perhaps TRBD1 (6 bases). The V end lost 6 bases, the J end lost 0 bases, and 13 bases lay between the germline ends. Germline V gives CDR1 SGHRS, CDR2 YFSETQ. CDR3 length equals 15 residues. The CDR3 coding sequence is TGCGCCAGCAACCCAGGGGTGGGCTCCTACAATGAGCAGTTCTTC. Encoded protein: CASNPGVGSYNEQFF.

The gene calls are TRBV10-2 and TRBJ2-7, with 10 bases identical to TRBD1. Germline values: CDR1 WSHSY, CDR2 SAAADI. The junction had 7 bases not matched to a gene; V was cut back by 6 bases and J by 2 bases. The CDR3 is 15 residues long. The CDR3 bases are TGCGCCAGCAGCTCCGGGACAGGGGTAACCTACGAGCAGTACTTC. This gives the protein CASSSGTGVTYEQYF.

J is TRBJ2-7 and V is TRBV5-1; 11 positions agree with TRBD2. The V gene end was trimmed by 4 bases and the J gene end by 6 bases; junction bases not matched to a gene: 9. CDR3 size: 15 residues. CDR1 and CDR2 (germline): SGHRS, YFSETQ. CDR3 protein: CASSLHSGGAVEQYF. As DNA, the CDR3 is TGCGCCAGCAGCCTGCATAGCGGGGGGGCCGTCGAGCAGTACTTC. Using reference TRBV5-1 and TRBJ2-7 for the parts outside the CDR3, the full variable domain is KAGVTQTPRYLIKTRGQQVTLSCSPISGHRSVSWYQQTPGQGLQFLFEYFSETQRNKGNFPGRFSGRQFSNSRSEMNVSTLELGDSALYLCASSLHSGGAVEQYFGPGTRLTVT.

This clone has only one observation. The rearrangement links TRBV30 to TRBJ2-5; D call uncertain. Germline-derived CDR1 and CDR2 are GTSNPN and SVGIG (reference sequence). V was pared by 0 bases and J by 0 bases, with 14 bases between. The CDR3 is 16 amino acids. The CDR3 DNA reads as TGTGCCTGGAGTGTACGGGCAAACAAGTACCAAGAGACCCAGTACTTC. Translating it yields CAWSVRANKYQETQYF.

The V and J genes are TRBV5-4 and TRBJ2-6; 9 bases are a match to TRBD1. Germline V gives CDR1 SGHNT, CDR2 YYREEE (reference sequence). The CDR3 runs 18 residues. The ends lost 4 bases at V and 0 bases at J; junction bases unmatched: 8. The CDR3 DNA follows: TGTGCCAGCAGCGGGCGGGGACAGGGATACTCTGGGGCCAACGTCCTGACTTTC. Translated, it gives CASSGRGQGYSGANVLTF.

This clone was seen only once. J is TRBJ1-1 and V is TRBV7-2, with 8 bases aligning to TRBD1. Per the germline V gene, CDR1 is SGHTA and CDR2 is FQGNSA. CDR3 size: 15 residues. V gave up 1 base and J gave up 0 bases; unmatched junction bases: 1. The CDR3 sequence is CASSLGTGMNTEAFF. The CDR3 coding sequence is TGTGCCAGCAGCTTAGGGACAGGGATGAACACTGAAGCTTTCTTT. The full variable domain, with the rest looked up from reference TRBV7-2 and TRBJ1-1, is GAGVSQSPSNKVTEKGKDVELRCDPISGHTALYWYRQSLGQGLEFLIYFQGNSAPDKSGLPSDRFSAERTGGSVSTLTIQRTQQEDSAVYLCASSLGTGMNTEAFFGQGTRLTVV.

This chain links TRBV18 with TRBJ2-5, with D possibly being TRBD1 (5 bases). V was clipped by 5 bases and J by 2 bases, with 9 bases between them. The germline CDR1 and CDR2 sequences are KGHSH and LQKENI. The CDR3 extends over 13 amino acids. CDR3 protein: CASSARQQETQYF. CDR3 DNA: TGTGCCAGCTCAGCACGACAGCAAGAGACCCAGTACTTC.

V and J are TRBV30 and TRBJ2-5, with TRBD1 matching over 8 bases. The CDR3 loop spans 14 amino acids. The germline gives CDR1 GTSNPN, CDR2 SVGIG (reference sequence). Trimming removed 2 bases from V and 5 bases from J; junction bases left unmatched: 7. CDR3: CAWSSRGLRETQYF. The CDR3 nucleotides read TGTGCCTGGAGTAGCAGGGGGCTCAGGGAGACCCAGTACTTC.

The V gene is TRBV4-2, the J gene TRBJ1-5; no definite D call. Germline CDR1 and CDR2: LGHNA and YNFKEQ. V was cut by 2 bases and J by 4 bases, with 3 bases left in between. The CDR3 has 12 residues. The CDR3 loop is CASSQTNQPQHF. The DNA for the CDR3 is TGTGCCAGCAGCCAAACAAATCAGCCCCAGCATTTT.

The chain has TRBV5-5 and TRBJ2-4; D is uncertain. Germline CDR1 is SGHKS and CDR2 is YYEKEE (reference sequence). CDR3 length: 14 amino acids. Trimming stripped 0 bases from V and 8 bases from J, with 12 bases between. The DNA of the CDR3 is TGTGCCAGCAGCTTGGACAAGGGTCGTGACATTCAGTACTTC. It is translated as CASSLDKGRDIQYF.

The sample holds a few counts of this clone. The chain couples TRBV7-9 to TRBJ1-6; D ambiguous. V lost 1 base and J lost 4, with 2 bases in between. The germline gives CDR1 SEHNR, CDR2 FQNEAQ (reference sequence). The length of the CDR3 is 13 residues. The CDR3 coding sequence is TGTGCCAGCAGCTTAGAGTATAATTCACCCCTCCACTTT. Protein sequence: CASSLEYNSPLHF.

V and J are TRBV5-6 and TRBJ2-2; D gene ambiguous. This CDR3 has 16 amino acids. V shed 2 bases and J shed 3 bases, with 14 bases lying between them. Germline lookup yields CDR1 SGHDT and CDR2 YYEEEE. DNA for the CDR3: TGTGCCAGCAGCTTTCTCTCCCTCGCGGACACCGGGGAGCTGTTTTTT. Amino acid sequence: CASSFLSLADTGELFF.

The genes are TRBV4-3 and TRBJ2-7, with D possibly being TRBD2 (7 bases). Germline V gene data show CDR1 as LGHNA and CDR2 as YSLEER. The length of the CDR3 is 17 residues. Trimming shortened V by 0 bases and J by 2 bases, and 17 bases separated the two germline ends. The CDR3 spells CASSQDLRGAYPYEQYF. The CDR3 nucleotides are TGCGCCAGCAGCCAAGACCTACGGGGGGCCTACCCCTACGAGCAGTACTTC.

The chain recombines TRBV9 with TRBJ1-6; 9 bases fit TRBD1. Germline assignment: CDR1 SGDLS and CDR2 YYNGEE. This CDR3 comprises 14 residues. V lost 0 bases to trimming and J lost 8 bases; unmatched junction nucleotides: 0. The CDR3 loop is CASSVGDRDSPLHF. The DNA of the CDR3 is TGTGCCAGCAGCGTAGGGGACAGGGATTCACCCCTCCACTTT.

This sequence joins TRBV5-1 and TRBJ2-4; the D gene could be TRBD1 or TRBD2 (5 bases each). Trimming took 3 bases from V and 0 from J, leaving 7 bases between them. The CDR3 consists of 14 residues. Germline V lookup: CDR1 SGHRS, CDR2 YFSETQ. CDR3 in amino acids: CASSYGTAKNIQYF. The CDR3 coding sequence is TGCGCCAGCAGCTACGGGACAGCCAAAAACATTCAGTACTTC.

The chain carries TRBV5-4 and TRBJ2-1, with 8 bases fitting TRBD2. V was clipped by 4 bases and J by 6 bases; unmatched bases: 6. The CDR3 runs to 14 residues. Germline V gives CDR1 SGHNT, CDR2 YYREEE (reference sequence). CDR3 loop: CASSPGRGVNEQFF. In DNA, the CDR3 is TGTGCCAGCAGCCCCGGGAGGGGGGTCAATGAGCAGTTCTTC.

J is TRBJ1-1 and V is TRBV5-4, with 8 positions matching TRBD1. In germline, CDR1 is SGHNT, CDR2 YYREEE (reference sequence). The CDR3 consists of 16 residues. The V gene end was trimmed by 0 bases and the J gene end by 4 bases; junction bases not matched to a gene: 8. CDR3 protein: CASSLGGDRSSTEAFF. The CDR3 region has the DNA TGTGCCAGCAGCTTGGGGGGGGACAGGTCGTCCACTGAAGCTTTCTTT.

The CDR3 loop reads CASSLGSVKGTEAFF. As DNA, the CDR3 is TGTGCCAGCAGCTTAGGGTCAGTCAAGGGGACTGAAGCTTTCTTT. The chain couples TRBV7-2 to TRBJ1-1, with D perhaps TRBD1 (5 bases). Per the germline V gene, CDR1 is SGHTA and CDR2 is FQGNSA. This CDR3 has 15 amino acids. V lost 1 base and J lost 5, with 14 bases in between.

The sample holds one count of this clone. The chain carries TRBV5-1 and TRBJ1-2, with D unclear. The CDR3 is 13 residues long. Trimming took off 2 bases at V and 5 bases at J, with 10 bases between the two ends. The V gene's germline CDR1 is SGHRS and CDR2 YFSETQ. The CDR3 region is CASSLRTEYGYTF. The CDR3 DNA reads as TGCGCCAGCAGCTTAAGGACTGAGTATGGCTACACCTTC.

The chain is built from TRBV10-3 and TRBJ2-3; possibly TRBD2 for D (6 bases). In germline, CDR1 is ENHRY, CDR2 SYGVKD. This CDR3 contains 15 residues. Trimming left V 0 bases short and J 2 bases short, with 9 bases between. The CDR3 DNA reads TGTGCCATCAGTGAGTCCGTAGCGGCCACAGATACGCAGTATTTT. Its translation: CAISESVAATDTQYF.

The rearrangement joins TRBV6-1 to TRBJ2-7, with a possible D match to TRBD2 (7 bases). Deletions cut 4 bases from V and 3 bases from J, with 13 bases between. CDR1 and CDR2 (germline): MNHNS, SASEGT. The CDR3 loop spans 14 amino acids. CDR3 DNA: TGTGCCAGCAGTGTGGGGGGGGCTCGCTACGAGCAGTACTTC. It specifies CASSVGGARYEQYF.

CDR3 DNA sequence: TGTGCCAGCAGCTTAGCCATGGATTCCTATGGCTACACCTTC. Protein product: CASSLAMDSYGYTF. V and J are TRBV7-2 and TRBJ1-2; D is ambiguous. V lost 0 bases and J lost 4, with 9 bases in between. The CDR3 covers 14 residues. CDR1 SGHTA and CDR2 FQGNSA come from the germline V gene.

This rearrangement joins TRBV9 to TRBJ2-3; TRBD2 matches 9 bases. Germline trimming cut 7 bases from V and 0 bases from J; bases unmatched to any gene: 9. Germline V gene sequence: CDR1 SGDLS, CDR2 YYNGEE. The CDR3 consists of 16 residues. The CDR3 reads CASSRGGLASTDTQYF. The CDR3 nucleotides read TGTGCCAGCTCCAGAGGGGGACTAGCTAGCACAGATACGCAGTATTTT.

The chain links TRBV7-2 to TRBJ1-5; no definite D call. Germline V gene data show CDR1 as SGHTA and CDR2 as FQGNSA. Trimming removed 5 bases from V and 2 bases from J, with 7 bases in between. CDR3 size: 13 residues. The CDR3 is CASSGAGNQPQHF. Here the CDR3 DNA reads TGTGCCAGCAGCGGAGCGGGCAATCAGCCCCAGCATTTT.

This chain joins TRBV4-2 and TRBJ2-7; unclear D gene. Trimming shortened V by 0 bases and J by 6 bases, and 9 bases separated the two germline ends. This CDR3 contains 13 residues. From germline, CDR1 is LGHNA and CDR2 YNFKEQ. The CDR3 region is CASSQEWQSEQYF. The DNA of the CDR3 is TGTGCCAGCAGCCAAGAGTGGCAGTCCGAGCAGTACTTC.

This clone occurred once. The chain carries TRBV5-1 and TRBJ2-5; 9 bases agree with TRBD1. Germline V gene sequence: CDR1 SGHRS, CDR2 YFSETQ. CDR3 length equals 15 residues. The trim removed 4 bases at V and 4 bases at J, leaving 8 bases unmatched. The CDR3 loop is CASSINRGLGETQYF. For the CDR3, the DNA is TGCGCCAGCAGCATAAACAGGGGGCTAGGAGAGACCCAGTACTTC.

J is TRBJ2-2 and V is TRBV5-1; D may be TRBD1 (6 bases). V lost 1 base, J lost 3 bases, and 16 bases lay in between. CDR3 length: 17 residues. CDR1 is SGHRS, CDR2 YFSETQ, per germline. CDR3 region: CASSLPGQGTYTGELFF. The CDR3, as DNA: TGCGCCAGCAGCTTGCCCGGGCAGGGGACGTACACCGGGGAGCTGTTTTTT.

This rearrangement joins TRBV29-1 to TRBJ1-1; no reliable D call. Germline assignment: CDR1 SQVTM and CDR2 ANQGSEA. V was trimmed by 1 base and J by 0 bases, leaving 6 bases between them. The CDR3 sequence is 13 residues long. In DNA form, the CDR3 reads TGCAGCGTTGAAGGCCGGCTGAACACTGAAGCTTTCTTT. This gives the protein CSVEGRLNTEAFF.

This clone has a single count. The V call is TRBV7-2, the J call TRBJ2-5; D call uncertain. Germline CDR1 reads SGHTA; CDR2 reads FQGNSA. This CDR3 is 15 amino acids long. Trimming cost V 5 bases and J 5 bases, with 18 bases left between them. The CDR3 protein is CASSPKGKESETQYF. The CDR3 nucleotides are TGTGCCAGCAGCCCAAAGGGCAAGGAGTCGGAGACCCAGTACTTC. The full variable domain, its missing parts supplied by reference TRBV7-2 and TRBJ2-5, is GAGVSQSPSNKVTEKGKDVELRCDPISGHTALYWYRQSLGQGLEFLIYFQGNSAPDKSGLPSDRFSAERTGGSVSTLTIQRTQQEDSAVYLCASSPKGKESETQYFGPGTRLLVL.

V and J are TRBV11-2 and TRBJ1-4, with D hard to call. Germline loops: CDR1 SGHAT, CDR2 FQNNGV. This CDR3 contains 14 residues. V lost 5 bases and J 4 bases, leaving 11 bases between the germline ends. This CDR3 is CASSSGGGNEKLFF. The DNA for the CDR3 is TGTGCCAGCAGCAGCGGAGGTGGTAATGAAAAACTGTTTTTT. The full variable domain, rest sourced from reference TRBV11-2 and TRBJ1-4, is EAGVAQSPRYKIIEKRQSVAFWCNPISGHATLYWYQQILGQGPKLLIQFQNNGVVDDSQLPKDRFSAERLKGVDSTLKIQPAKLEDSAVYLCASSSGGGNEKLFFGSGTQLSVL.

The J gene is TRBJ1-6, the V gene TRBV2, with TRBD1 matching 10 bases. CDR1 SNHLY and CDR2 FYNNEI come from the germline V gene. Trimming cost V 7 bases and J 3 bases; bases outside gene matches: 6. The length of the CDR3 is 16 residues. The CDR3 sequence is CASTGRTGGYNSPLHF. CDR3 nucleotides: TGTGCCAGCACCGGGAGGACAGGGGGCTATAATTCACCCCTCCACTTT.